In its sample, the clone carrying this T cell receptor beta chain was seen many times. The antigen is unknown. Through template switching, a universal primer site was introduced, and the cDNA contained unique molecular identifiers. TCRdb reanalysed the 5' RACE reads using MiXCR and keeps one entry per CDR3 protein. The data contain about 240,000 distinct CDR3 sequences, roughly a tenth of them seen just once; the ten biggest clones take up roughly 10%. This sample was taken from a study of identical twins. General study points: Modeled out-of-frame TCR alpha sharing in monozygotic twins fell below observed levels. Conclusions came from cross-sectional statistical analysis, not from following the same donors. Memory repertoires lacked the insertion deficit that abundant cord blood beta clonotypes showed.

Per germline, CDR1 SGHRS and CDR2 YFSETQ. V was shortened by 0 bases and J by 3 bases, with 10 bases between the two germline ends. The CDR3 has 14 amino acids. V gene TRBV5-1 combines with J gene TRBJ2-7; D not certain. Sequencing input: memory T cells sorted from blood. The receptor was derived from a man in his fifties or sixties in good health. The CDR3 DNA follows: TGCGCCAGCAGCTTGGAACCGATGATCTACGAGCAGTACTTC. Translation: CASSLEPMIYEQYF.